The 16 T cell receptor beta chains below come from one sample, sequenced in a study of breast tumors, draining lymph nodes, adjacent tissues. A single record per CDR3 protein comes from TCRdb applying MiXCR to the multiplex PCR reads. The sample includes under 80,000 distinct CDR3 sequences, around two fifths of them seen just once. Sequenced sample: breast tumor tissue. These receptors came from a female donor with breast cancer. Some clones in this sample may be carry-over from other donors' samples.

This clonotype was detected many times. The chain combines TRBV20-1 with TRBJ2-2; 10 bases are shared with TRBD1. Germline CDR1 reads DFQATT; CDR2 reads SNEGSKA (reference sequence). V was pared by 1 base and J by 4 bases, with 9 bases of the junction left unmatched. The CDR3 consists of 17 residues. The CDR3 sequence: CSARVFSGTGVTGELFF. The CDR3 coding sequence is TGCAGTGCTAGAGTTTTTTCCGGGACAGGGGTCACCGGGGAGCTGTTTTTT.

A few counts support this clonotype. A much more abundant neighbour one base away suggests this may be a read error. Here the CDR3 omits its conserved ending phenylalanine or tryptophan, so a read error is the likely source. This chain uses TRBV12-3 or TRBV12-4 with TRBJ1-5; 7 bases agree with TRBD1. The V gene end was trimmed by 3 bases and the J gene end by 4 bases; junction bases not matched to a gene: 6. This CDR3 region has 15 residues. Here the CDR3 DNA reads TGTGCCAGCAGTTTGGACAGGTCGGGAAATCAGCCCCAGCATCTT. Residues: CASSLDRSGNQPQHL.

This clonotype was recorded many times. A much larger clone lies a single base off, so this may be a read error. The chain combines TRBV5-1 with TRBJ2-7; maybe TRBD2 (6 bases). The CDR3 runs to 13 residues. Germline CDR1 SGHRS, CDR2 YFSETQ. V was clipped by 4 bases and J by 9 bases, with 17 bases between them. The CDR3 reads CASSTGTDQVQYF. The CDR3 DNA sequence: TGCGCCAGCAGCACCGGGACTGACCAAGTGCAGTACTTC.

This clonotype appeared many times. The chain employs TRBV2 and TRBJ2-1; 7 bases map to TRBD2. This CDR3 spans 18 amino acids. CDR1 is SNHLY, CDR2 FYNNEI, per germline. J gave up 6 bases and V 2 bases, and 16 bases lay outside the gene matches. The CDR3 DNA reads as TGTGCCAGCAGTGAAAGGGCAATGAACGCCCCGGGGGGCAATGAGCAGTTCTTC. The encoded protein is CASSERAMNAPGGNEQFF. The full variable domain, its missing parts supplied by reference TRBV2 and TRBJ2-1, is EPEVTQTPSHQVTQMGQEVILRCVPISNHLYFYWYRQILGQKVEFLVSFYNNEISEKSEIFDDQFSVERPDGSNFTLKIRSTKLEDSAMYFCASSERAMNAPGGNEQFFGPGTRLTVL.

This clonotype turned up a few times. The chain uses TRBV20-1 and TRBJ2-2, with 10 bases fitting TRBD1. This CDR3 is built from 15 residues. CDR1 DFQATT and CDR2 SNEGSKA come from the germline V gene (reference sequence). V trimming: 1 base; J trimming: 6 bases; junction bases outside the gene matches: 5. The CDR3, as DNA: TGCAGTGCTAGAGGACAGGGGGCGGCCGCCGGGGAGCTGTTTTTT. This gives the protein CSARGQGAAAGELFF.

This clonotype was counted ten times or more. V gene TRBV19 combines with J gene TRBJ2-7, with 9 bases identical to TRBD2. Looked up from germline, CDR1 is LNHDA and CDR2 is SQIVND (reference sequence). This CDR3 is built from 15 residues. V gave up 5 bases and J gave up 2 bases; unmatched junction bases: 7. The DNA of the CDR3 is TGTGCCAGTAGTGTGCAAGCGGGGGGAACCTACGAGCAGTACTTC. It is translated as CASSVQAGGTYEQYF.

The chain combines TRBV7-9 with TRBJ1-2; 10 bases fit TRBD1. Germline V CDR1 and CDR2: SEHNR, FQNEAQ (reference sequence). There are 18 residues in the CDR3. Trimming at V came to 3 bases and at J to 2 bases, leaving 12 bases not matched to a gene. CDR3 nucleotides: TGTGCCAGCAGCTTCACCGGGACAGGGGTCCCCTTGAACTATGGCTACACCTTC. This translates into CASSFTGTGVPLNYGYTF.

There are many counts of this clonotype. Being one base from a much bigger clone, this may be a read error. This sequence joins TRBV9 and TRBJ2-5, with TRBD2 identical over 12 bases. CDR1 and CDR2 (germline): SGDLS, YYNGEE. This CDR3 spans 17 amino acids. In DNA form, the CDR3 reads TGTGCCAGCAGCGTAGCTCTAGCGGGGGGGCGGCAAGCGACCCAGTACTTC. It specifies CASSVALAGGRQATQYF.

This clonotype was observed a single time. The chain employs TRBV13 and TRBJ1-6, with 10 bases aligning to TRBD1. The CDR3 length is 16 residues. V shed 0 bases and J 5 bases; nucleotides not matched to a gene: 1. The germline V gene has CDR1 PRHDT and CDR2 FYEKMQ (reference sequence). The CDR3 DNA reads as TGTGCCAGCAGCTTAGGGACAGGGGGCCATAATTCACCCCTCCACTTT. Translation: CASSLGTGGHNSPLHF.

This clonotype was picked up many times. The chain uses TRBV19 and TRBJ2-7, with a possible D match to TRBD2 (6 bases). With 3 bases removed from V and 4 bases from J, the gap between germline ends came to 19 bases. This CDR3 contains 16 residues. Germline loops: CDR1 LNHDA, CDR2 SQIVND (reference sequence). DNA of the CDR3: TGTGCCAGTAGTATCCGGGTTGGAGCGGGTTCATACGAGCAGTACTTC. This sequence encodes CASSIRVGAGSYEQYF.

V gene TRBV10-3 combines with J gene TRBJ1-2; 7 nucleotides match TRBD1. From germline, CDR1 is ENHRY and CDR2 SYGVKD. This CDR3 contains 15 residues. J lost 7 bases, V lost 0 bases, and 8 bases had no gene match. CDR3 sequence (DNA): TGTGCCATCAGTGAGTCTGCTGACAGGGCCCCTGGCTACACCTTC. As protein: CAISESADRAPGYTF.

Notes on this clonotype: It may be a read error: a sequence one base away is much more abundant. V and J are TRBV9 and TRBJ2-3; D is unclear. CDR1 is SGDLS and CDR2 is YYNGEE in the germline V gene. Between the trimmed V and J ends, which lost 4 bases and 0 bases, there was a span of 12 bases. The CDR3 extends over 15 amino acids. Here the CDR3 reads CASSTEGTSTDTQYF. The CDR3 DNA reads TGTGCCAGCAGCACAGAAGGCACCAGCACAGATACGCAGTATTTT.

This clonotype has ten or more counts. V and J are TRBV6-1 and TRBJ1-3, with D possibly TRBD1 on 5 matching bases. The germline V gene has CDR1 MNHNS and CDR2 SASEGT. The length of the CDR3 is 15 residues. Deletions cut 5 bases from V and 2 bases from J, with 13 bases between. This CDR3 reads CASSPYRGTGNTIYF. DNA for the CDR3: TGTGCCAGCAGTCCCTATAGGGGAACTGGAAACACCATATATTTT.

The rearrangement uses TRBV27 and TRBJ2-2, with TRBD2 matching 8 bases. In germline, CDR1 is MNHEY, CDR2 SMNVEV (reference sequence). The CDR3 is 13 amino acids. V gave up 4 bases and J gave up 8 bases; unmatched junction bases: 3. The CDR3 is CASSSRLAGELFF. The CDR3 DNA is TGTGCCAGCAGTTCCCGACTAGCGGGGGAGCTGTTTTTT.

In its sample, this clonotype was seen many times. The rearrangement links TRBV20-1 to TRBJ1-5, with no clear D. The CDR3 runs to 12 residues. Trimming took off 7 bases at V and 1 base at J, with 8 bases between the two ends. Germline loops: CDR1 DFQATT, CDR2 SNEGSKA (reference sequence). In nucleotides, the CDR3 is TGCAGTGGAGGAGGGAGCAATCAGCCCCAGCATTTT. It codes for CSGGGSNQPQHF.

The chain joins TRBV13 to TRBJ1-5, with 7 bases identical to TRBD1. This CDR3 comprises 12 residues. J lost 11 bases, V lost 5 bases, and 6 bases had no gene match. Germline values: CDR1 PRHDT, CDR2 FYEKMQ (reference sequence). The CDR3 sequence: CASSPRDRAQHF. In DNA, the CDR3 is TGTGCCAGCAGCCCCCGTGACAGGGCCCAGCATTTT. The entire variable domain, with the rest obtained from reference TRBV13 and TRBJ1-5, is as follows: AAGVIQSPRHLIKEKRETATLKCYPIPRHDTVYWYQQGPGQDPQFLISFYEKMQSDKGSIPDRFSAQQFSDYHSELNMSSLELGDSALYFCASSPRDRAQHFGDGTRLSIL.